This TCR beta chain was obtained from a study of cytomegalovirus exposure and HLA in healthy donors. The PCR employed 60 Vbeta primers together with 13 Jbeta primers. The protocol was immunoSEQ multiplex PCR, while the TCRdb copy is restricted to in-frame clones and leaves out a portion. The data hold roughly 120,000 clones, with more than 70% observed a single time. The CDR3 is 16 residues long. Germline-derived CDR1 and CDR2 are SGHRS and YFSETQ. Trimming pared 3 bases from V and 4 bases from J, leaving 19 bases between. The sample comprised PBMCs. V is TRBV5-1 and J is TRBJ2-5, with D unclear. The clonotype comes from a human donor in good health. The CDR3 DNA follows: TGCGCCAGCAGCTCCGGGTCGTTCCCTAGGATAGAGACCCAGTACTTC. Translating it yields CASSSGSFPRIETQYF.